Each of the 4 T cell receptor beta chains below was sequenced from the same sample in a study of OX40 agonist ivuxolimab in advanced cancers. Clones were sequenced by immunoSEQ multiplex PCR, and TCRdb holds only the in-frame ones, with some missing. The sample holds 89,000 or so clones, roughly 89% seen once. The source was CD4+ or CD8+ T cells sorted from blood, collected in a trial of the OX40 agonist ivuxolimab. Receptors were obtained from an adult with an advanced solid tumor such as melanoma, head and neck, liver or kidney cancer.

This clone was detected once. The chain couples TRBV6-1 to TRBJ2-5; tentatively, D is TRBD2 (5 bases). Per germline, CDR1 MNHNS and CDR2 SASEGT. V was cut by 5 bases and J by 5 bases, with 18 bases left in between. The CDR3 loop spans 15 amino acids. CDR3 sequence reads: CASSPVGVASETQYF. DNA for the CDR3: TGTGCCAGCAGTCCAGTCGGAGTAGCGTCCGAGACCCAGTACTTC.

CDR3 nucleotides: TGTGCCAGCAGAAAGGACGGCCAAGAGACCCAGTACTTC. It encodes CASRKDGQETQYF. The chain is built from TRBV6-6 and TRBJ2-5; D remains unclear. Looked up from germline, CDR1 is MNHNY and CDR2 is SVGAGI (reference sequence). This CDR3 is built from 13 residues. The ends were cut back, 6 bases at V and 1 base at J, with 9 bases in the middle.

This CDR3 reads CASSQDWSSSYEQYF. CDR3 in DNA: TGCGCCAGCAGCCAAGATTGGTCTAGCTCCTACGAGCAGTACTTC. The V gene is TRBV4-3, the J gene TRBJ2-7; D unresolved. Per the germline V gene, CDR1 is LGHNA and CDR2 is YSLEER. The CDR3 is made up of 15 amino acids. V was cut by 0 bases and J by 0 bases, with 9 bases left in between.

This clone turned up a few times. The chain is built from TRBV28 and TRBJ1-1; 8 bases match TRBD1. The CDR3 is 14 amino acids. Germline lookup yields CDR1 MDHEN and CDR2 SYDVKM. J was trimmed by 5 bases and V by 5 bases; bases with no gene match: 7. The CDR3 here is CASSPTGERTEAFF. For the CDR3, the DNA is TGTGCCAGCAGTCCGACAGGGGAACGTACTGAAGCTTTCTTT.